This T cell receptor (beta chain) was captured in a study of identical twins. The germline V gene encodes CDR1 ENHRY and CDR2 SYGVKD. Germline trimming cut 6 bases from V and 4 bases from J; bases unmatched to any gene: 5. The CDR3 loop spans 15 amino acids. Ten or more counts support this clonotype. cDNA molecules carried unique molecular identifiers, and template switching added a universal primer site. TCRdb reprocessed the 5' RACE reads via MiXCR and lists one record per CDR3 protein. Among about 920,000 distinct CDR3 sequences listed, around 12% were seen once. These data were also reused for a study on yellow fever vaccine responses in identical twins.

Source material: PBMCs. This chain joins TRBV10-3 and TRBJ2-2; 10 nucleotides match TRBD1. This sequence originates from a woman aged 18-29 years in good health. CDR3 sequence reads: CAIRTGGAGTGELFF. The CDR3 DNA follows: TGTGCCATCAGGACAGGGGGCGCGGGCACCGGGGAGCTGTTTTTT.